This T cell receptor (beta chain) was sequenced for a study of blood T cell repertoires in COVID-19. Study-wide background: From the United States, Italy and Spain came samples of acute and convalescent COVID-19. T cells, B-cell-depleted T cells, or PBMCs provided the cDNA or gDNA that served as material.

Authors' data handling: How many nucleated cells were present was estimated from reference gene primer amplification. Assay: immunoSEQ multiplex PCR; the TCRdb copy retains only in-frame clones and omits some. That table supplies the V and J calls and clone size; D and trimming were determined from the DNA. In the table there are approximately 140,000 clones, around 81% of which are singletons. CDR3 length: 13 residues. V was cut by 2 bases and J by 3 bases, with 7 bases left in between. CDR1 KGHSH and CDR2 LQKENI come from the germline V gene. The source is a woman in her thirties or forties with active or convalescent COVID-19. The sequencing sample was made of peripheral blood. The J gene is TRBJ1-2, the V gene TRBV18; D gene unclear. The CDR3: CASSPTSDYGYTF. CDR3 bases: TGTGCCAGCTCACCAACCAGTGACTATGGCTACACCTTC.